This TCR beta chain is from a study of T cells in Graves' hyperthyroidism and ophthalmopathy. Overall study: At the time of initial diagnosis and before any treatment, peripheral blood was collected.

Template material for amplifying TCR beta CDR3 regions consisted of RNA transcripts. An initial round of RT-PCR targeting the TCR CDR3 relied on the HTBI primer set. A single record per CDR3 protein comes from TCRdb applying MiXCR to the multiplex PCR reads. The repertoire consists of 470,000 or so distinct CDR3 sequences, with around 21% occurring once and the leading ten covering 26%. On this clonotype: Antigen specificity is unknown.

Study-wide results and caveats: Blood also held most thyroid clonotypes expanded beyond 0.001.

The CDR3 is made up of 13 amino acids. Germline lookup yields CDR1 MNHNS and CDR2 SASEGT. V lost 9 bases, J lost 0 bases, and 5 bases stayed unmatched. V and J are TRBV6-1 and TRBJ2-7; 7 bases match TRBD1. The TCR originated in a man aged 18-30 years with Graves' hyperthyroidism. The source material was blood. The CDR3 coding sequence is TGTGCCAGTATGGACAGGAGCTCCTACGAGCAGTACTTC. This encodes CASMDRSSYEQYF.